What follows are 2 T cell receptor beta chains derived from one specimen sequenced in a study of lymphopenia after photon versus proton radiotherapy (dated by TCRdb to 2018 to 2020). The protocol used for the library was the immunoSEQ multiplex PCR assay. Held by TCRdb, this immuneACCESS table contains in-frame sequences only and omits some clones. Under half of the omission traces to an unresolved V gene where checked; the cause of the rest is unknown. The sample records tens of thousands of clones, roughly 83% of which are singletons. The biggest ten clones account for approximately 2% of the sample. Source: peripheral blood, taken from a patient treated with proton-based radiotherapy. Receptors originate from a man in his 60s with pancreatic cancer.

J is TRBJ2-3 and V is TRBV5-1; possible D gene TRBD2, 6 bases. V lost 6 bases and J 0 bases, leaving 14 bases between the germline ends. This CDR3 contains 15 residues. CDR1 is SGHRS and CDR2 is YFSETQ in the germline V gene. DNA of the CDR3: TGCGCCAGCATCCTGGGAGGACGGAGCACAGATACGCAGTATTTT. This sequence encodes CASILGGRSTDTQYF.

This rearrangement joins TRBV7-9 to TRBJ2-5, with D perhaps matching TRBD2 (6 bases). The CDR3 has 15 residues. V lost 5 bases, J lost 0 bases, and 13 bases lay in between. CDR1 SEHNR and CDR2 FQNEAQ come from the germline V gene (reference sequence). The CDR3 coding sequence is TGTGCCAGCAGCCGGGGGACGGGGTACCAAGAGACCCAGTACTTC. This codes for CASSRGTGYQETQYF.